The rows below give T cell receptor beta chains drawn from one sample of a study of T cell responses to AZD1222 COVID-19 vaccine. Here immunoSEQ multiplex PCR was the method, and the copy in TCRdb shows in-frame clones only, minus some. Of 150,000 to 200,000 clones detected, approximately 92% appear once; the ten largest clones hold around 9.3%. The specimen comprised peripheral blood, sampled on day 0 of AZD1222 vaccination. All receptors come from an adult in good health. Both conserved end residues are part of each CDR3. The order of the fields is J gene, D gene, clone size, V gene, CDR3 DNA, CDR3 protein. D genes are given only for firm matches. Size is stated for part of the rows, as once, few or many counts, or as a class when the clone is expanded.

j_call: TRBJ2-5
d_call: NA
clone_size: once
v_call: TRBV19
cdr3_nt: TGTGCCAGTAGTATCGGAGGACAGCAAGAGACCCAGTACTTC
cdr3_aa: CASSIGGQQETQYF

j_call: TRBJ1-5
d_call: TRBD1
clone_size: NA
v_call: TRBV5-1
cdr3_nt: TGCGCCAGCAGCTTGGGGACAGGCGGGAATCAGCCCCAGCATTTT
cdr3_aa: CASSLGTGGNQPQHF

j_call: TRBJ1-6
d_call: NA
clone_size: NA
v_call: TRBV9
cdr3_nt: TGTGCCAGCTCCGGGGGGGGAAATTCACCCCTCCACTTT
cdr3_aa: CASSGGGNSPLHF

j_call: TRBJ1-1
d_call: TRBD1
clone_size: NA
v_call: TRBV4-1
cdr3_nt: TGCGCCAGCAGCCTGACAGGGGGGAACACTGAAGCTTTCTTT
cdr3_aa: CASSLTGGNTEAFF

j_call: TRBJ2-2
d_call: NA
clone_size: once
v_call: TRBV3-1/TRBV3-2
cdr3_nt: TGTGCCAGCAGCCAAGATGGAGGGAACACCGGGGAGCTGTTTTTT
cdr3_aa: CASSQDGGNTGELFF

j_call: TRBJ1-6
d_call: NA
clone_size: once
v_call: TRBV11-2
cdr3_nt: TGTGCCAGCACCGTAGGGGGGGGGTCACCCCTCCACTTT
cdr3_aa: CASTVGGGSPLHF

j_call: TRBJ1-1
d_call: NA
clone_size: NA
v_call: TRBV4-3
cdr3_nt: TGCGCCAGCAGCCAAGTGGCCAGGAGAAACACTGAAGCTTTCTTT
cdr3_aa: CASSQVARRNTEAFF

j_call: TRBJ1-1
d_call: NA
clone_size: NA
v_call: TRBV30
cdr3_nt: TGTGCCTGGAGTGTACGAGGGGCTGAAGCTTTCTTT
cdr3_aa: CAWSVRGAEAFF

j_call: TRBJ1-1
d_call: NA
clone_size: NA
v_call: TRBV24-1
cdr3_nt: TGTGCCACCAGTAAGAGTGGGGGCCTGGGGGACACTGAAGCTTTCTTT
cdr3_aa: CATSKSGGLGDTEAFF

j_call: TRBJ1-4
d_call: NA
clone_size: once
v_call: TRBV29-1
cdr3_nt: TGCAGCGCGACTATACCCTCGGCGAATGAAAAACTGTTTTTT
cdr3_aa: CSATIPSANEKLFF

j_call: TRBJ2-2
d_call: NA
clone_size: once
v_call: TRBV27
cdr3_nt: TGTGCCAGCAGTTTATCCCTCACCGGGGAGCTGTTTTTT
cdr3_aa: CASSLSLTGELFF

j_call: TRBJ2-7
d_call: NA
clone_size: NA
v_call: TRBV5-1
cdr3_nt: TGCGCCAGCAGCTTGGAGGGGTACGAGCAGTACTTC
cdr3_aa: CASSLEGYEQYF

j_call: TRBJ2-2
d_call: TRBD2
clone_size: once
v_call: TRBV3-1/TRBV3-2
cdr3_nt: TGTGCCAGCAGCCAAGATCGTGAGAGCGGGAGGCCGCCGAACACCGGGGAGCTGTTTTTT
cdr3_aa: CASSQDRESGRPPNTGELFF

j_call: TRBJ2-2
d_call: TRBD2
clone_size: NA
v_call: TRBV11-2
cdr3_nt: TGTGCCAGCAGCGTCGTTGGCCTAGCGGGGCCCGGCGGGGAGCTGTTTTTT
cdr3_aa: CASSVVGLAGPGGELFF

j_call: TRBJ2-1
d_call: TRBD2
clone_size: NA
v_call: TRBV29-1
cdr3_nt: TGCAGCGTTGCGAGGACTAGCGGGTCCCTCTCCTACAATGAGCAGTTCTTC
cdr3_aa: CSVARTSGSLSYNEQFF

j_call: TRBJ2-7
d_call: NA
clone_size: NA
v_call: TRBV5-1
cdr3_nt: TGCGCCAGCAGCCCTTTAGAGGGGACCTACGAGCAGTACTTC
cdr3_aa: CASSPLEGTYEQYF

j_call: TRBJ1-2
d_call: TRBD1
clone_size: NA
v_call: TRBV3-1/TRBV3-2
cdr3_nt: TGTGCCAGCAGCCAAGGGGCTCAGGGGGCCTCCCGGGGCGGCTACACCTTC
cdr3_aa: CASSQGAQGASRGGYTF

j_call: TRBJ2-3
d_call: NA
clone_size: NA
v_call: TRBV18
cdr3_nt: TGTGCCAGCTCCCAGATCAGTACGGATACGCAGTATTTT
cdr3_aa: CASSQISTDTQYF

j_call: TRBJ1-1
d_call: NA
clone_size: NA
v_call: TRBV7-9
cdr3_nt: TGTGCCAGCAGCCGTGGGGACACTGAAGCTTTCTTT
cdr3_aa: CASSRGDTEAFF

j_call: TRBJ1-1
d_call: TRBD1
clone_size: NA
v_call: TRBV12-5
cdr3_nt: TGTGCTAGTGGTTTGGGGACAGGGGGAAACACTGAAGCTTTCTTT
cdr3_aa: CASGLGTGGNTEAFF